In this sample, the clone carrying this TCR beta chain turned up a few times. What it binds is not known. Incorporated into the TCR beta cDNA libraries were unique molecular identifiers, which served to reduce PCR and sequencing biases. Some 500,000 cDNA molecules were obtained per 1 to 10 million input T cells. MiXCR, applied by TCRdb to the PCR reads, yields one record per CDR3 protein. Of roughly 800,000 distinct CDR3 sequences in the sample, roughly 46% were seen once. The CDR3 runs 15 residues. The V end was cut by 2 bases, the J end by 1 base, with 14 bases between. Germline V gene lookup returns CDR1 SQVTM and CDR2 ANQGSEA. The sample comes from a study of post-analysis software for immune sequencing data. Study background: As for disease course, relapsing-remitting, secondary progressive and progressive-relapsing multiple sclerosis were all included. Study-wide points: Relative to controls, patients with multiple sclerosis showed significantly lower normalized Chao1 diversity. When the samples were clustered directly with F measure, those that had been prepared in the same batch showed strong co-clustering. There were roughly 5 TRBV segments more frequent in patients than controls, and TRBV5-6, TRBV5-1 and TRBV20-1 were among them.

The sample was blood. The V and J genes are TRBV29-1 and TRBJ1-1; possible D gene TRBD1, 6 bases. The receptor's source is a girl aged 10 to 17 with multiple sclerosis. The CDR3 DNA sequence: TGCAGCGTTGAAAGGCCCGGGACAACGAACACTGAAGCTTTCTTT. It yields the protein CSVERPGTTNTEAFF.